Detailed here is one T cell receptor beta chain. Its antigen is not identified. The CDR3 extends 3 residues past the end of the read, so its final part is completed from the germline J gene. Average input was around 1,300 ng genomic DNA for immunoSEQ TCR beta CDR3 amplification. Data came from immunoSEQ multiplex PCR; TCRdb stores just in-frame clones and leaves some out. Its table records about 33,000 clones. From germline, CDR1 is LNHDA and CDR2 SQIVND (reference sequence). This CDR3 has 12 residues. The data were taken from a study of T cells in women clearing cervical HPV infection. Study overall: Controls gave blood once infection was undetectable; cases at lesion identification. Only a few women had HLA typing results available.

Study-level results: Associations may precede or follow infection; HPV-specific or memory T cells were not isolated.

Sequencing input: blood buffy coat. This TCR was recovered from a woman between 18 and 75 years old with a cervical HPV16 infection that either progressed to CIN3+ or cleared (not recorded which). The rearrangement joins TRBV19 to TRBJ2-3; D remains ambiguous. The DNA read from the CDR3 is TGTGCCGTACAGAAGACCGATCAGCCG. It is translated as CAVQKTDQP. The complete CDR3 protein is CAVQKTDQPQYF.